These T cell receptor beta chains were read from a single sample in a study of T cell responses to AZD1222 COVID-19 vaccine. Some clones are missing from TCRdb's copy, which holds only in-frame ones; the method was immunoSEQ multiplex PCR. The data contain 110,000 to 150,000 clones, around 90% of them singletons. The specimen was peripheral blood, collected on day 0 of AZD1222 vaccination. Source of these receptors: an adult in good health. Both conserved end residues are part of each CDR3.

j_call: TRBJ1-4; v_call: TRBV11-2; cdr3_aa: CASSFIGNEKLFF
j_call: TRBJ2-2; v_call: TRBV6-2/TRBV6-3; cdr3_aa: CASSFPRWTGELFF
j_call: TRBJ1-2; v_call: TRBV9; cdr3_aa: CASSVGSTANYGYTF
j_call: TRBJ2-7; v_call: TRBV11-2; cdr3_aa: CASSLLVQGAHEQYF
j_call: TRBJ2-7; v_call: TRBV10-2; cdr3_aa: CASRGEEREIYEQYF
j_call: TRBJ2-7; v_call: TRBV6-5; cdr3_aa: CASSYSAGENEQYF
j_call: TRBJ2-2; v_call: TRBV6-4; cdr3_aa: CASSARTGTGELFF
j_call: TRBJ2-1; v_call: TRBV19; cdr3_aa: CASIPGTSGPGGYNEQFF
j_call: TRBJ2-1; v_call: TRBV7-9; cdr3_aa: CASSPGPGAPLRGNEQFF
j_call: TRBJ1-2; v_call: TRBV5-4; cdr3_aa: CASSPDSHGYTF
j_call: TRBJ2-2; v_call: TRBV6-5; cdr3_aa: CASRDGTGELFF
j_call: TRBJ1-2; v_call: TRBV15; cdr3_aa: CATSGRTGGLYGYTF
j_call: TRBJ1-5; v_call: TRBV2; cdr3_aa: CASSDQGVVNQPQHF
j_call: TRBJ1-2; v_call: TRBV28; cdr3_aa: CASSKQVYGYTF
j_call: TRBJ2-7; v_call: TRBV4-3; cdr3_aa: CASSQDRGTDFYEQYF
j_call: TRBJ1-2; v_call: TRBV27; cdr3_aa: CASSLLGTNYGYTF
j_call: TRBJ1-3; v_call: TRBV18; cdr3_aa: CASSPRKQVSGNTIYF
j_call: TRBJ2-1; v_call: TRBV7-8; cdr3_aa: CASSRGLAAHNEQFF
j_call: TRBJ1-4; v_call: TRBV9; cdr3_aa: CASSGGDRHNEKLFF
j_call: TRBJ2-2; v_call: TRBV5-1; cdr3_aa: CASSSRCGGASDTGELFF
j_call: TRBJ2-6; v_call: TRBV15; cdr3_aa: CATSRDEGSGANVLTF
j_call: TRBJ2-7; v_call: TRBV5-4; cdr3_aa: CASSRAGLAGEQYF
j_call: TRBJ2-7; v_call: TRBV2; cdr3_aa: CASSVGRGSHEQYF
j_call: TRBJ1-2; v_call: TRBV19; cdr3_aa: CASSIDGTQTANYGYTF
j_call: TRBJ1-6; v_call: TRBV10-3; cdr3_aa: CAISVDRANSPLHF
j_call: TRBJ1-1; v_call: TRBV9; cdr3_aa: CASSPSQAANTEAFF
j_call: TRBJ2-6; v_call: TRBV27; cdr3_aa: CASSDYAPGANVLTF
j_call: TRBJ2-7; v_call: TRBV6-5; cdr3_aa: CASRAGTGAYEQYF
j_call: TRBJ1-3; v_call: TRBV7-4; cdr3_aa: CASSSTRGTGNTIYF
j_call: TRBJ1-2; v_call: TRBV5-5; cdr3_aa: CASTRFRAENYGYTF
j_call: TRBJ2-7; v_call: TRBV7-2; cdr3_aa: CASSLEGRADPYEQYF
j_call: TRBJ1-6; v_call: TRBV6-6; cdr3_aa: CASSSDGHNSPLHF
j_call: TRBJ1-3; v_call: TRBV7-8; cdr3_aa: CASSFPGQQSSGNTIYF
j_call: TRBJ1-5; v_call: TRBV6-5; cdr3_aa: CASSPKGAWQPQHF
j_call: TRBJ2-1; v_call: TRBV5-6; cdr3_aa: CASSLSGRAWEQFF
j_call: TRBJ2-1; v_call: TRBV7-3; cdr3_aa: CASSPYPGLAGVKEQFF
j_call: TRBJ2-3; v_call: TRBV30; cdr3_aa: CAWRARRGTRVRTDTQYF
j_call: TRBJ1-5; v_call: TRBV6-2/TRBV6-3; cdr3_aa: CASSNDRLRSNQPQHF
j_call: TRBJ2-7; v_call: TRBV28; cdr3_aa: CASSLIYEQYF
j_call: TRBJ2-1; v_call: TRBV24-1; cdr3_aa: CATSDPTRRGDEQFF
j_call: TRBJ2-6; v_call: TRBV12-5; cdr3_aa: CASGLRKTSGANVLTF
j_call: TRBJ1-2; v_call: TRBV7-9; cdr3_aa: CASRGDNYGYTF
j_call: TRBJ1-3; v_call: TRBV4-1; cdr3_aa: CASSPRGPGDGNTIYF